This entry is about one TCR beta chain. This record belongs to a study of blood T cell repertoires in COVID-19. On the study more broadly: The samples span acute and convalescent COVID-19 from the United States, Italy and Spain.

Per the study methods: Amplification with reference gene primers provided the estimates of nucleated cell counts. The assay was immunoSEQ multiplex PCR, and TCRdb's table has in-frame clones only and misses some. V and J calls and clone size are given by that table; D and trimming were obtained from the DNA. The data hold a few hundred thousand clones, with roughly 89% observed a single time. The cohort comprised adults aged 18 to 89 years residing in approximately 22 US areas. Cohort placement rested on clinical history that participants reported themselves. CDR3 length: 15 residues. Trimming at V came to 5 bases and at J to 0 bases, leaving 5 bases not matched to a gene. The germline gives CDR1 MDHEN, CDR2 SYDVKM.

The J gene is TRBJ2-7, the V gene TRBV28; 9 bases fit TRBD2. The sequenced sample consisted of PBMCs or T cells enriched from blood (not recorded which). This sequence originates from a woman aged 18-29 years with acute COVID-19. The CDR3: CASSTLAGLSYEQYF. CDR3 nucleotides: TGTGCCAGCAGTACACTAGCGGGTCTCTCCTACGAGCAGTACTTC.